This TCR beta chain appears in the sequencing data of a study of blood T cells in healthy people across ages. Study-level results: In these data, TCR beta diversity tracked strongly with naive T cell percentage.

Total RNA was isolated from each sample in quantities of at least 5 micrograms. For the second PCR, which ran for about 6 to 11 cycles, a sample-barcoded 5' primer and a J-beta primer mix were used. Every sample produced at least 2.5 million CDR3-containing paired-end reads. TCRdb reprocessed the 5' RACE reads via MiXCR and lists one record per CDR3 protein. The sample lists around 1,000,000 distinct CDR3 sequences, under 40% seen once, with over 10% in the top ten. Worth noting for this clonotype: The antigen remains unidentified.

Germline assignment: CDR1 SGDLS and CDR2 YYNGEE. V was cut by 4 bases and J by 5 bases, with 16 bases left in between. There are 15 residues in the CDR3. J is TRBJ2-1 and V is TRBV9; D possibly corresponds to TRBD1 (6 bases). This sequence originates from a man in his late teens or twenties in good health. The sequenced sample was blood. CDR3 sequence (DNA): TGTGCCAGCAGCATCTCCGGGACACCAGACAATGAGCAGTTCTTC. Translating gives CASSISGTPDNEQFF.